This T cell receptor beta chain was obtained from a study of shared clonotypes between healthy human individuals. Background on the study: The study drew on a couple of women and a few men aged 18 to 49 as donors. Three plates were used per donor for CD4 naive, three for CD4 memory, two for CD8 naive and one for CD8 memory.

V shed 3 bases and J 14 bases; nucleotides not matched to a gene: 4. Germline lookup yields CDR1 MDHEN and CDR2 SYDVKM. This CDR3 comprises 11 residues. A remark on this clone: Its cognate antigen is unknown.

Libraries were prepared by immunoSEQ multiplex PCR; TCRdb keeps only in-frame clonotypes and omits some of them. The sample yields over 800,000 clones, about 92% seen once. Naive CD8 populations comprised CD45RO-negative cells positively selected for CCR7, excluding terminally differentiated effector memory CD45RA+ cells. Only Caucasian adults living in Nashville, Tennessee served as donors. Whole-study results and caveats: The four-donor shared clonotypes exceeded non-shared clonotypes in generation probability, with non-shared ones scoring lower.

Input material: naive CD8+ T cells sorted from blood. This sequence originates from a man aged 30 to 39 in good health. The chain couples TRBV28 to TRBJ2-5; 9 bases map to TRBD2. This chain's CDR3 is CASSLSGRHYF. In nucleotides, the CDR3 is TGTGCCAGCAGTTTGAGCGGGAGGCACTACTTC.